This entry is about one T cell receptor beta chain. The V segment lost 4 bases and the J segment 2 bases; nucleotides outside the gene matches: 7. Germline CDR1 is SGHVS and CDR2 is FQNEAQ. This CDR3 has 16 residues. This specimen comes from a study of blood T cell repertoires in COVID-19. Study overall: Material from acute and convalescent COVID-19 was sourced from the United States, Italy and Spain.

Assay used: immunoSEQ multiplex PCR; TCRdb lists only in-frame clones, some missing. The sample contains over 100,000 clones, around four fifths of which appear only once. This sequence originates from a man in his 60s with active or convalescent COVID-19. J is TRBJ2-3 and V is TRBV7-8; TRBD1 matches 9 bases. Input material: peripheral blood. The CDR3 spells CASSSGTGKFTDTQYF. The CDR3 DNA sequence: TGTGCCAGCAGCTCTGGGACAGGGAAATTCACAGATACGCAGTATTTT. The variable domain in full, completed from reference TRBV7-8 and TRBJ2-3, reads GAGVSQSPRYKVAKRGQDVALRCDPISGHVSLFWYQQALGQGPEFLTYFQNEAQLDKSGLPSDRFFAERPEGSVSTLKIQRTQQEDSAVYLCASSSGTGKFTDTQYFGPGTRLTVL.